These T cell receptor beta chains were read from a single sample in a study of response to subunit inactivated influenza vaccine. TCRdb re-derived calls from the RT-PCR reads in MiXCR, one entry per CDR3 protein. The sample has roughly 780,000 distinct CDR3 sequences; approximately 17% are singletons. The source was PBMCs from blood, collected about 5 days after vaccination. These receptors were collected from a man aged 50 to 59 who received an inactivated influenza vaccine. Both conserved end residues are part of each CDR3. For some rows the clone size is stated as once, few or many, or as a class when expanded; others skip it.

CDR3aa: CASSRGAANYGYTF
v_gene: TRBV6-1
abundance: NA

CDR3aa: CASSQALTSGSTYF
v_gene: TRBV4-2
abundance: NA

CDR3aa: CASSYGSWNPYEQYF
v_gene: TRBV6-2/TRBV6-3
abundance: few

CDR3aa: CATSRGAGGYNEQFF
v_gene: TRBV15
abundance: few

CDR3aa: CASSSSGTHGYTF
v_gene: TRBV6-5
abundance: NA

CDR3aa: CASSRTDKNIQYF
v_gene: TRBV7-2
abundance: NA

CDR3aa: CAISESLPGLAGPPVYNEQFF
v_gene: TRBV10-3
abundance: few

CDR3aa: CAWSYKGSNQPQHF
v_gene: TRBV30
abundance: few

CDR3aa: CASSVQGGAYNEQFF
v_gene: TRBV4-3
abundance: NA

CDR3aa: CASRAHAGTGGSEQFF
v_gene: TRBV9
abundance: few

CDR3aa: CASSQGGSDTQYF
v_gene: TRBV7-9
abundance: NA

CDR3aa: CSVGLDRGTGELFF
v_gene: TRBV29-1
abundance: few

CDR3aa: CASSRLDSNQPQHF
v_gene: TRBV6-1
abundance: NA

CDR3aa: CASSSGTLSMINEQFF
v_gene: TRBV5-1
abundance: few